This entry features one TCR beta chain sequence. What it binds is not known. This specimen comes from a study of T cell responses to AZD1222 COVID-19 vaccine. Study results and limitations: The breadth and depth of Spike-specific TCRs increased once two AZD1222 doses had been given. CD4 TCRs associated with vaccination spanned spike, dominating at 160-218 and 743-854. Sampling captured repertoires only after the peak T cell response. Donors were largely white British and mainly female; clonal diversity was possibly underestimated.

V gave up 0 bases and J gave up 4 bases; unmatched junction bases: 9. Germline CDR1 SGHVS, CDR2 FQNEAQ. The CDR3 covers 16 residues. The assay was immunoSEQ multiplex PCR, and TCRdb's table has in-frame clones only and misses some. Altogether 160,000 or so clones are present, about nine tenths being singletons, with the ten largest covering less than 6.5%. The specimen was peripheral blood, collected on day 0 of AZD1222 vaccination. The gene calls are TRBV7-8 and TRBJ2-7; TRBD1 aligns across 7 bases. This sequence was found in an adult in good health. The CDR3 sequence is CASSLALGQVGYEQYF. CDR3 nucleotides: TGTGCCAGCAGCTTAGCGCTAGGACAGGTCGGGTACGAGCAGTACTTC.